Below, 30 T cell receptor beta chains from the same sample are listed, as sequenced in a study of cytomegalovirus exposure and HLA in healthy donors. Only in-frame clones appear in the TCRdb table, and some are missing; sequencing was by immunoSEQ multiplex PCR. The sample lists 200,000 to 250,000 clones, 85% to 90% occurring once. The sample consisted of PBMCs. The receptors here all came from a man aged 18 to 29 in good health and CMV-seronegative.

The chain employs TRBV28 and TRBJ2-3, with 7 bases lining up with TRBD2. Germline assignment: CDR1 MDHEN and CDR2 SYDVKM. This CDR3 comprises 15 residues. V lost 5 bases and J lost 2; bases outside the gene matches: 7. The CDR3 protein is CASSRSSGNTDTQYF. The CDR3 nucleotides read TGTGCCAGCAGTAGGTCTAGCGGTAACACAGATACGCAGTATTTT.

V is TRBV29-1 and J is TRBJ1-1; 7 nucleotides line up with TRBD1. This CDR3 comprises 13 residues. Germline V CDR1 and CDR2: SQVTM, ANQGSEA. J lost 7 bases, V lost 2 bases, and 7 bases had no gene match. CDR3 bases: TGCAGCGTTGAACGGACAGGCGGACTTGAAGCTTTCTTT. Its translation: CSVERTGGLEAFF.

V is TRBV19 and J is TRBJ1-1; no firm D call. Germline V gene sequence: CDR1 LNHDA, CDR2 SQIVND (reference sequence). The CDR3 consists of 13 residues. V lost 3 bases, J lost 3 bases, and 8 bases lay in between. The CDR3 bases are TGTGCCAGTAGTATGGGAGGTGACACTGAAGCTTTCTTT. This sequence encodes CASSMGGDTEAFF.

The chain employs TRBV5-1 and TRBJ1-2; 7 nucleotides agree with TRBD1. V lost 4 bases and J lost 6; bases outside the gene matches: 6. This CDR3 is 13 amino acids long. Germline CDR1 and CDR2: SGHRS and YFSETQ. Here the CDR3 DNA reads TGCGCCAGCAGCAGCGACAGGGCCGATGGCTACACCTTC. This translates into CASSSDRADGYTF.

This chain links TRBV5-1 with TRBJ2-2; 9 bases fit TRBD1. The V and J ends lost 6 bases and 7 bases, in that order; junction bases with no gene match: 13. The CDR3 sequence is 16 residues long. Germline V gene data show CDR1 as SGHRS and CDR2 as YFSETQ. CDR3 DNA sequence: TGCGCCAGCAACACCCTCTTGGGACAGGGTGTCGGGGAGCTGTTTTTT. Translating gives CASNTLLGQGVGELFF.

The genes are TRBV6-1 and TRBJ1-1, with 8 positions matching TRBD1. The CDR3 has 13 amino acids. In germline, CDR1 is MNHNS, CDR2 SASEGT. V lost 6 bases and J lost 4; bases outside the gene matches: 4. CDR3 nucleotide sequence: TGTGCCAGCAGGACAACAGGGGGCACTGAAGCTTTCTTT. This translates into CASRTTGGTEAFF.

This clone was detected once. The chain uses TRBV19 and TRBJ1-2; TRBD1 agrees at 8 bases. The length of the CDR3 is 15 residues. CDR1 LNHDA and CDR2 SQIVND come from the germline V gene (reference sequence). With V trimmed by 5 bases and J by 8 bases, 13 bases remained unmatched. Written as DNA, the CDR3 is TGTGCCAGTAGTGCCGACAGGGGCTACTCGGGAGGCTACACCTTC. Residues: CASSADRGYSGGYTF.

This chain connects TRBV6-1 to TRBJ2-7; TRBD1 aligns across 8 bases. The junction had 8 bases not matched to a gene; V was cut back by 1 base and J by 6 bases. The CDR3 spans 15 residues. CDR1 and CDR2 (germline): MNHNS, SASEGT. The chain's CDR3 is CASSEGPAGGSEQYF. DNA for the CDR3: TGTGCCAGCAGTGAAGGGCCGGCAGGGGGCAGCGAGCAGTACTTC.

J is TRBJ2-1 and V is TRBV6-5; D is possibly TRBD2 (5 bases). V was trimmed by 2 bases and J by 7 bases, leaving 6 bases between them. The V gene's germline CDR1 is MNHEY and CDR2 SVGAGI. The CDR3 runs 12 residues. CDR3 region: CASSYTGNEQFF. As DNA, the CDR3 is TGTGCCAGCAGTTACACGGGGAATGAGCAGTTCTTC.

The V call is TRBV27, the J call TRBJ2-2; 7 bases align to TRBD2. The CDR3 loop spans 16 amino acids. Germline-derived CDR1 and CDR2 are MNHEY and SMNVEV (reference sequence). The V and J ends lost 3 bases and 6 bases, in that order; junction bases with no gene match: 10. The CDR3 spells CASSFLGEGQSGELFF. The CDR3 DNA follows: TGTGCCAGCAGTTTTTTGGGGGAGGGCCAATCCGGGGAGCTGTTTTTT.

This chain joins TRBV11-3 and TRBJ2-5, with D possibly matching TRBD2 (5 bases). CDR3 length: 12 residues. Germline V gene data show CDR1 as SGHNT and CDR2 as YENEEA. V was pared by 3 bases and J by 3 bases, with 5 bases between. The DNA of the CDR3 is TGTGCCAGCAGCTTCGGGGAAGAGACCCAGTACTTC. As protein: CASSFGEETQYF.

The chain has TRBV7-2 and TRBJ1-5; D gene uncertain. The germline CDR1 and CDR2 sequences are SGHTA and FQGNSA. Trimming took 7 bases from V and 1 from J, leaving 11 bases between them. The length of the CDR3 is 14 residues. The CDR3 nucleotides read TGTGCCAGCACCCCAGTATCGAGCAATCAGCCCCAGCATTTT. The encoded protein is CASTPVSSNQPQHF.

The chain couples TRBV27 to TRBJ1-1, with TRBD1 as a possible D gene (6 bases). The V end was cut by 5 bases, the J end by 8 bases, with 18 bases between. The V gene's germline CDR1 is MNHEY and CDR2 SMNVEV (reference sequence). The length of the CDR3 is 14 residues. The CDR3 sequence is CASSLNRARSEAFF. The DNA for the CDR3 is TGTGCCAGCAGTCTAAACAGGGCTCGGAGCGAAGCTTTCTTT.

The CDR3 here is CASSIGRENSPLHF. DNA for the CDR3: TGTGCCAGTAGCATCGGACGGGAGAATTCACCCCTCCACTTT. The V call is TRBV19, the J call TRBJ1-6; D is undetermined. The CDR3 is made up of 14 amino acids. V was pared by 6 bases and J by 7 bases, with 13 bases between. The germline V gene has CDR1 LNHDA and CDR2 SQIVND (reference sequence).

This chain joins TRBV4-3 and TRBJ1-1; D not resolved. Trimming removed 0 bases at V and 4 bases at J, with 12 bases between. The germline V gene has CDR1 LGHNA and CDR2 YSLEER. This CDR3 contains 15 residues. The DNA for the CDR3 is TGCGCCAGCAGCCAAGAGTGGGCTGGCTTCACTGAAGCTTTCTTT. Translated: CASSQEWAGFTEAFF.

The rearrangement uses TRBV15 and TRBJ2-7; TRBD1 agrees at 8 bases. Germline V gives CDR1 LNHNV, CDR2 YYDKDF (reference sequence). This CDR3 contains 15 residues. The junction had 13 bases not matched to a gene; V was cut back by 3 bases and J by 9 bases. DNA for the CDR3: TGTGCCACCAGCAGCAATTCAGGGGGCCAATATGTGCAGTACTTC. It is translated as CATSSNSGGQYVQYF.

This clone was seen a single time. The chain links TRBV4-1 to TRBJ1-4, with D perhaps matching TRBD1 (5 bases). Between the trimmed V and J ends, which lost 0 bases and 10 bases, there was a span of 15 bases. The CDR3 sequence is 15 residues long. CDR1 is MGHRA, CDR2 YSYEKL, per germline. CDR3 sequence reads: CASSQDLLAGRKLFF. The CDR3 DNA sequence: TGCGCCAGCAGCCAAGATCTGTTGGCGGGGCGAAAACTGTTTTTT.

V is TRBV2 and J is TRBJ1-5; a weak D match, TRBD1 (5 bases). The CDR3 is 15 residues long. CDR1 is SNHLY and CDR2 is FYNNEI in the germline V gene. V lost 0 bases to trimming and J lost 4 bases, with 10 bases between them. The CDR3, as DNA: TGTGCCAGCAGTGAAGCGCGGGGGGGTAATCAGCCCCAGCATTTT. Its translation is CASSEARGGNQPQHF.

The chain uses TRBV11-3 and TRBJ2-1; D uncertain. CDR1 and CDR2 (germline): SGHNT, YENEEA. There are 14 residues in the CDR3. Trimming stripped 1 base from V and 6 bases from J, with 10 bases between. CDR3 sequence (DNA): TGTGCCAGCAGCTTAGGAGTTGGTAGCAATGAGCAGTTCTTC. Its protein is CASSLGVGSNEQFF.

The genes are TRBV5-1 and TRBJ1-2; 7 bases fit TRBD1. Germline CDR1 is SGHRS and CDR2 is YFSETQ. The CDR3 spans 13 residues. Trimming removed 6 bases from V and 4 bases from J; junction bases left unmatched: 6. CDR3 sequence (DNA): TGCGCCAGCACTCGAGGGGGCAGCTATGGCTACACCTTC. This translates into CASTRGGSYGYTF. Full variable domain (remainder filled in from reference TRBV5-1 and TRBJ1-2): KAGVTQTPRYLIKTRGQQVTLSCSPISGHRSVSWYQQTPGQGLQFLFEYFSETQRNKGNFPGRFSGRQFSNSRSEMNVSTLELGDSALYLCASTRGGSYGYTFGSGTRLTVV.

V and J are TRBV18 and TRBJ2-1; D unresolved. Germline CDR1 and CDR2: KGHSH and LQKENI. The V end lost 2 bases, the J end lost 5 bases, and 7 bases lay between the germline ends. This CDR3 is built from 13 residues. The CDR3 nucleotides are TGTGCCAGCTCACCAAGCCTGAACAATGAGCAGTTCTTC. It is translated as CASSPSLNNEQFF.

The chain combines TRBV10-3 with TRBJ2-6; 7 bases are a match to TRBD1. J gave up 1 base and V 10 bases, and 4 bases lay outside the gene matches. The germline gives CDR1 ENHRY, CDR2 SYGVKD. The CDR3 has 14 amino acids. CDR3 nucleotide sequence: TGTGCCACAAGGACAGGATCTGGGGCCAACGTCCTGACTTTC. Residues: CATRTGSGANVLTF.

The chain has TRBV2 and TRBJ2-3; 7 positions agree with TRBD1. Germline V lookup: CDR1 SNHLY, CDR2 FYNNEI. V was pared by 2 bases and J by 4 bases, with 3 bases of the junction left unmatched. The CDR3 covers 14 residues. The CDR3 bases are TGTGCCAGCAGTGAAAGGGGGCCGGCAGATACGCAGTATTTT. It yields the protein CASSERGPADTQYF. Combining the CDR3 with reference TRBV2 and TRBJ2-3 gives the whole variable domain EPEVTQTPSHQVTQMGQEVILRCVPISNHLYFYWYRQILGQKVEFLVSFYNNEISEKSEIFDDQFSVERPDGSNFTLKIRSTKLEDSAMYFCASSERGPADTQYFGPGTRLTVL.

This clone was seen a few times. V gene TRBV9 combines with J gene TRBJ2-2, with D hard to call. Germline lookup yields CDR1 SGDLS and CDR2 YYNGEE. The CDR3 is 14 amino acids. V lost 0 bases and J lost 7, with 10 bases in between. The CDR3, as DNA: TGTGCCAGCAGCGTAGCTACTTCGGGCGGGGAGCTGTTTTTT. Protein sequence: CASSVATSGGELFF.

V gene TRBV29-1 combines with J gene TRBJ1-1; weak D call: TRBD1 (6 bases). CDR1 is SQVTM and CDR2 is ANQGSEA in the germline V gene. V shed 1 base and J shed 3 bases, with 12 bases lying between them. CDR3 size: 14 residues. The DNA of the CDR3 is TGCAGCGTTGAAGCACTCAGGGGTGACACTGAAGCTTTCTTT. It translates to CSVEALRGDTEAFF. The complete variable domain, with remaining parts taken from reference TRBV29-1 and TRBJ1-1, reads SAVISQKPSRDICQRGTSLTIQCQVDSQVTMMFWYRQQPGQSLTLIATANQGSEATYESGFVIDKFPISRPNLTFSTLTVSNMSPEDSSIYLCSVEALRGDTEAFFGQGTRLTVV.

This clone has just one count. The gene calls are TRBV9 and TRBJ2-7, with D possibly TRBD1 on 5 matching bases. Germline V lookup: CDR1 SGDLS, CDR2 YYNGEE. CDR3 size: 14 residues. Deletions cut 4 bases from V and 4 bases from J, with 15 bases between. CDR3 DNA sequence: TGTGCCAGCAGCCCTCTAATGGGGCAGTACGAGCAGTACTTC. Encoded protein: CASSPLMGQYEQYF.

This clone was found once. The rearrangement uses TRBV19 and TRBJ1-5, with 8 positions matching TRBD1. This CDR3 contains 16 residues. Germline values: CDR1 LNHDA, CDR2 SQIVND (reference sequence). The trim removed 5 bases at V and 0 bases at J, leaving 6 bases unmatched. The CDR3 region is CASSGRTGSSNQPQHF. In DNA form, the CDR3 reads TGTGCCAGTAGTGGGAGGACAGGGAGTAGCAATCAGCCCCAGCATTTT.

This chain uses TRBV5-1 with TRBJ2-1; 7 positions match TRBD2. The V segment lost 0 bases and the J segment 4 bases; nucleotides outside the gene matches: 4. Germline lookup yields CDR1 SGHRS and CDR2 YFSETQ. CDR3 length equals 15 residues. CDR3 in amino acids: CASSLELADYNEQFF. The CDR3 bases are TGCGCCAGCAGCTTGGAGCTAGCGGATTACAATGAGCAGTTCTTC.

The chain uses TRBV6-5 and TRBJ1-1, with D perhaps TRBD1 (5 bases). The CDR3 runs 14 residues. Trimming stripped 5 bases from V and 4 bases from J, with 14 bases between. The germline V gene encodes CDR1 MNHEY and CDR2 SVGAGI. CDR3 loop: CASSELQGSTEAFF. The DNA of the CDR3 is TGTGCCAGCAGTGAACTTCAGGGATCCACTGAAGCTTTCTTT.

V usage is TRBV28 and J usage is TRBJ1-6, with D maybe TRBD1 (5 bases). Trimming stripped 6 bases from V and 8 bases from J, with 17 bases between. Germline CDR1 MDHEN, CDR2 SYDVKM. This CDR3 has 15 residues. The CDR3 sequence: CASRGAGRGDSPLHF. CDR3 nucleotide sequence: TGTGCCAGCAGGGGTGCCGGTCGGGGGGATTCACCCCTCCACTTT.